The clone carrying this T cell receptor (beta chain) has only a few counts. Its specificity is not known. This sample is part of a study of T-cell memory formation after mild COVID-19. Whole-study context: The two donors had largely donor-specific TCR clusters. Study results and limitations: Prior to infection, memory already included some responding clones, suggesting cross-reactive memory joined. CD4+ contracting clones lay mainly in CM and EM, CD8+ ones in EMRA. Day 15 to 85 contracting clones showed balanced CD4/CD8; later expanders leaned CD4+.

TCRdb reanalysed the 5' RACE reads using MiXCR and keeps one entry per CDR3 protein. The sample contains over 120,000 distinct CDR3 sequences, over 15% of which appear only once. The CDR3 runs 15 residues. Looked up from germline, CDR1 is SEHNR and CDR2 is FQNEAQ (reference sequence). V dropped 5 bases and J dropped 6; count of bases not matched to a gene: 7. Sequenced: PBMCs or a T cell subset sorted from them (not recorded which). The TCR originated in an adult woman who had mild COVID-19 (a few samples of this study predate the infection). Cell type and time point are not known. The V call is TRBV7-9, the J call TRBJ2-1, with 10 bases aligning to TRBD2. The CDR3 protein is CASSTWTSGSNEQFF. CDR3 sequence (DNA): TGTGCCAGCAGCACCTGGACTAGCGGATCCAATGAGCAGTTCTTC.